Following are 16 T cell receptor beta chains from one sample sequenced in a study of human T cells and chemical hapten exposure. Time point reported: healthy volunteer bleed at 2 weeks. Unfractionated whole blood served as the source for total RNA extraction. TCRdb reprocessed the RACE reads with MiXCR, giving one entry per CDR3 protein. The data show about 46,000 distinct CDR3 sequences, with about 4.5% seen just once and under 2% held by the top ten. Sequenced: whole blood. Receptor source: a female donor in good health. Some clones in this sample may be carry-over from other donors' samples.

This clonotype was observed many times. V gene TRBV27 combines with J gene TRBJ1-3, with 7 positions matching TRBD1. The germline CDR1 and CDR2 sequences are MNHEY and SMNVEV (reference sequence). This CDR3 region has 15 residues. Trimming removed 6 bases from V and 2 bases from J; junction bases left unmatched: 7. CDR3 DNA sequence: TGTGCCAGCAGATCTATGACAGGGACTGGAAACACCATATATTTT. Translation: CASRSMTGTGNTIYF.

The V and J genes are TRBV5-4 and TRBJ2-2; no firm D call. Per germline, CDR1 SGHNT and CDR2 YYREEE (reference sequence). V dropped 1 base and J dropped 5 bases, with 9 bases sitting between them. CDR3 length: 14 residues. DNA of the CDR3: TGTGCCAGCAGCTTGAGGCAGCAGACCGGGGAGCTGTTTTTT. It is translated as CASSLRQQTGELFF.

This clonotype was observed at least ten times. V usage is TRBV5-5 and J usage is TRBJ2-5; D remains ambiguous. This CDR3 spans 14 amino acids. Germline CDR1 SGHKS, CDR2 YYEKEE (reference sequence). The V gene lost 4 bases and the J gene lost 2 bases, with 12 bases spanning the gap. Here the CDR3 DNA reads TGTGCCAGCAGCCCGCAGGTCGGGCAAGAGACCCAGTACTTC. Translating gives CASSPQVGQETQYF.

This clonotype is a singleton in its sample. Since a much larger clone is just one base distant, this may be a read error. This sequence joins TRBV12-5 and TRBJ2-2; D perhaps matches TRBD1 (6 bases). The CDR3 runs 15 residues. Germline loops: CDR1 LGHNT, CDR2 FRNRAP. The CDR3 sequence is CASGLDRVGTGKLFF. The CDR3 DNA sequence: TGTGCTAGTGGTTTGGACAGGGTGGGCACCGGGAAGCTGTTTTTT.

This clonotype has a count of ten or more. This rearrangement joins TRBV7-2 to TRBJ1-6; 10 bases line up with TRBD1. CDR3 length: 18 residues. V dropped 6 bases and J dropped 5; count of bases not matched to a gene: 13. Per the germline V gene, CDR1 is SGHTA and CDR2 is FQGNSA. The CDR3: CASRTSRTGGFNNSPLHF. The CDR3 DNA reads TGTGCCAGCAGAACCAGCAGGACAGGGGGTTTTAATAATTCACCCCTCCACTTT.

This clonotype occurred many times. The rearrangement joins TRBV6-2 or TRBV6-3 to TRBJ2-7; the D gene is possibly TRBD1 (5 bases). The CDR3 covers 13 residues. The V end lost 6 bases, the J end lost 7 bases, and 16 bases lay between the germline ends. Germline-derived CDR1 and CDR2 are MNHEY and SVGEGT. The CDR3, as DNA: TGTGCCAGCAGAAATCGGACACCGAGGGAGCAGTACTTC. Translation: CASRNRTPREQYF.

In its sample, this clonotype was seen many times. The chain is built from TRBV3-1 and TRBJ2-3; D ambiguous. This CDR3 contains 15 residues. Germline assignment: CDR1 LGHDT and CDR2 YNNKEL (reference sequence). Trimming pared 3 bases from V and 1 base from J, leaving 11 bases between. This CDR3 is CASSQLGRRTDTQYF. The CDR3 nucleotides read TGTGCCAGCAGCCAGTTAGGTCGGCGCACAGATACGCAGTATTTT.

This CDR3 reads CASSQRRGMRNSPLHF. The CDR3 nucleotides read TGTGCCAGCAGCCAACGCCGTGGGATGCGAAATTCACCCCTCCACTTT. The J gene is TRBJ1-6, the V gene TRBV14; D is unclear. V was shortened by 2 bases and J by 7 bases, with 15 bases between the two germline ends. There are 16 residues in the CDR3. CDR1 and CDR2 from the germline V gene are SGHDN and FVKESK.

This clonotype was observed at least ten times. The genes are TRBV6-1 and TRBJ1-2; 9 bases line up with TRBD1. Germline CDR1 reads MNHNS; CDR2 reads SASEGT. This CDR3 contains 16 residues. The J segment lost 2 bases and the V segment lost 6 bases, leaving 10 bases of the junction unmatched. In DNA form, the CDR3 reads TGTGCCAGCAGGGAAACACCCGGGACAGGGAACTATGGCTACACCTTC. Translating it yields CASRETPGTGNYGYTF.

The sample holds many counts of this clonotype. The chain employs TRBV12-3 or TRBV12-4 and TRBJ2-1; tentatively, D is TRBD1 (6 bases). CDR3 length: 16 residues. With 3 bases removed from V and 5 bases from J, the gap between germline ends came to 17 bases. CDR3 amino acids: CASSFGQQPRHNEQFF. CDR3 sequence (DNA): TGTGCCAGCAGTTTTGGACAGCAGCCACGCCACAATGAGCAGTTCTTC.

This clonotype showed up just a few times. The chain has TRBV29-1 and TRBJ2-3, with D possibly matching TRBD2 (5 bases). CDR3 length equals 13 residues. Germline lookup yields CDR1 SQVTM and CDR2 ANQGSEA. Between the trimmed V and J ends, which lost 2 bases and 1 base, there was a span of 7 bases. The CDR3 nucleotides read TGCAGCGTTGAAACTAGTGGCACAGATACGCAGTATTTT. Protein product: CSVETSGTDTQYF.

This clonotype was counted ten times or more. The rearrangement links TRBV27 to TRBJ2-7; 9 bases align to TRBD2. The length of the CDR3 is 14 residues. V lost 4 bases to trimming and J lost 5 bases; unmatched junction nucleotides: 6. Germline lookup yields CDR1 MNHEY and CDR2 SMNVEV (reference sequence). As DNA, the CDR3 is TGTGCCAGCAGTTGGAGCGGGGGGCCCCACGAGCAGTACTTC. Translation: CASSWSGGPHEQYF.

This clonotype was recorded many times. The gene calls are TRBV14 and TRBJ1-2; no clear D. V shed 1 base and J shed 9 bases, with 9 bases lying between them. This CDR3 has 12 amino acids. Looked up from germline, CDR1 is SGHDN and CDR2 is FVKESK. The CDR3 sequence is CASSQAVASYTF. In DNA, the CDR3 is TGTGCCAGCAGCCAAGCAGTTGCTAGCTACACCTTC.

The sample holds many counts of this clonotype. The chain employs TRBV20-1 and TRBJ2-5; D is unclear. Germline V gives CDR1 DFQATT, CDR2 SNEGSKA (reference sequence). Trimming pared 1 base from V and 4 bases from J, leaving 13 bases between. The length of the CDR3 is 14 residues. The CDR3 is CSARGFMVGETQYF. CDR3 sequence (DNA): TGCAGTGCTAGAGGGTTTATGGTGGGAGAGACCCAGTACTTC.

This clonotype was seen repeatedly, ten times or more. The gene calls are TRBV20-1 and TRBJ1-1; D not certain. Trimming stripped 5 bases from V and 4 bases from J, with 14 bases between. The CDR3 contains 13 residues. Germline V gene data show CDR1 as DFQATT and CDR2 as SNEGSKA (reference sequence). The CDR3 is CSAANPWGTEAFF. For the CDR3, the DNA is TGCAGTGCTGCAAATCCTTGGGGCACTGAAGCTTTCTTT.

The chain combines TRBV11-2 with TRBJ1-4; no firm D call. The CDR3 totals 17 residues. The germline CDR1 and CDR2 sequences are SGHAT and FQNNGV. The V gene lost 5 bases and the J gene lost 3 bases, with 19 bases spanning the gap. The CDR3 nucleotides are TGTGCCAGCAGCCCTTTTGGGGTGGGCCCCCCTAATGAAAAACTGTTTTTT. Encoded protein: CASSPFGVGPPNEKLFF.